This T cell receptor beta chain is from a study of blood T cell repertoires in COVID-19. Study-wide context: Material from acute and convalescent COVID-19 was sourced from the United States, Italy and Spain.

TCRdb keeps only in-frame clones here, not all; method: immunoSEQ multiplex PCR. The sample includes almost 95,000 clones, around 82% of them seen just once. The CDR3 consists of 15 residues. V lost 3 bases and J lost 4; bases outside the gene matches: 5. In germline, CDR1 is SGDLS, CDR2 YYNGEE. The chain couples TRBV9 to TRBJ1-3, with 9 bases lining up with TRBD1. This sequence was found in a man in his sixties with acute or convalescent COVID-19. The sequencing sample was made of peripheral blood. CDR3 in DNA: TGTGCCAGCAGCGCCACAGGGGGCCGGGGAAACACCATATATTTT. Translated: CASSATGGRGNTIYF.